A single T cell receptor (beta chain) is shown here with its context. Its antigen is not identified. This record belongs to a study of cytomegalovirus exposure and HLA in healthy donors. This table comes from immunoSEQ multiplex PCR, and its TCRdb copy is limited to in-frame clones, with some not included. Of nearly 200,000 clones in the sample, roughly 88% were seen once. CDR1 is SEHNR and CDR2 is FQNEAQ in the germline V gene (reference sequence). V lost 5 bases, J lost 1 base, and 11 bases lay in between. The CDR3 is made up of 14 amino acids. The donors belonged to the roughly 110-subject validation cohort, separate from the roughly 720-subject first cohort. The study's findings and limits: Reportedly, diagnosis of cytomegalovirus status by the classifier showed high specificity and sensitivity. Most sequenced TCRs were rare (though some public TCRs occurred in many donors). A list of 150 to 200 TCR beta chains associated with cytomegalovirus was given.

The source is a woman aged 25 to 39 in good health and CMV-seropositive. Sequences were obtained from PBMCs. This chain connects TRBV7-9 to TRBJ1-1, with D possibly being TRBD1 (6 bases). This chain's CDR3 is CASSPDRPNTEAFF. CDR3 bases: TGTGCCAGCAGCCCCGACAGGCCGAACACTGAAGCTTTCTTT.